This T cell receptor beta chain was captured by sequencing in a study of tumor-infiltrating lymphocytes in localized non-small cell lung cancer. General study results and limits: Not all patients were TCR sequenced, owing to tissue quantity.

Germline V gives CDR1 SGHRS, CDR2 YFSETQ. The V end lost 4 bases, the J end lost 5 bases, and 14 bases lay between the germline ends. The CDR3 extends over 14 amino acids. Remarks on this clone: Antigen unknown.

Here immunoSEQ multiplex PCR was the method, and the copy in TCRdb shows in-frame clones only, minus some. The profile shows under 10,000 clones, about three quarters of them singletons. This receptor was taken from a human donor with non-small cell lung cancer. The rearrangement links TRBV5-1 to TRBJ2-3; D is uncertain. Sequencing was performed on lung tumor tissue. The CDR3 loop is CASSPGNPQDTQYF. Written as DNA, the CDR3 is TGCGCCAGCAGCCCGGGCAACCCACAAGATACGCAGTATTTT.